These 14 T cell receptor beta chains were all obtained from the same sample, sequenced in a study of monozygotic twins with inflammatory bowel disease. TCRdb reprocessed the 5' RACE reads and keeps a single row for each CDR3 protein, giving no DNA. The sample holds around 370,000 distinct CDR3 sequences. The sequenced sample consisted of blood. Receptor source: a human donor with ulcerative colitis or Crohn's disease, or a healthy co-twin of an affected twin (not recorded which).

The CDR3 sequence: CASSQVRSSGNTIYF. The rearrangement joins TRBV3-1 to TRBJ1-3. The V gene's germline CDR1 is LGHDT and CDR2 YNNKEL (reference sequence). The CDR3 runs 15 residues.

This rearrangement joins TRBV4-3 to TRBJ2-7; TCRdb designates TRBD1, a call that cannot be tested without DNA. The CDR3 is 15 residues long. Germline CDR1 LGHNA, CDR2 YSLEER. The CDR3 region is CASSHLGQSFYEQYF.

This chain uses TRBV3-1 with TRBJ1-2; the TCRdb D gene call, TRBD1, has no DNA to confirm it. The CDR3 covers 15 residues. The V gene's germline CDR1 is LGHDT and CDR2 YNNKEL (reference sequence). The CDR3 loop is CASSRPGTANYGYTF.

V gene TRBV29-1 combines with J gene TRBJ2-5; TCRdb calls TRBD1, which cannot be checked without DNA. Germline V gene sequence: CDR1 SQVTM, CDR2 ANQGSEA. The CDR3 totals 14 residues. The CDR3 reads CSVNSGSPAETQYF.

CDR3 sequence: CSARDVGRQNTEASF. The genes are TRBV20-1 and TRBJ1-1. Germline CDR1 reads DFQATT; CDR2 reads SNEGSKA (reference sequence). This CDR3 has 15 amino acids.

This sequence joins TRBV21-1 and TRBJ2-7; the D gene TCRdb calls, TRBD1, cannot be checked with no DNA. TRBV21-1 constitutes a pseudogene. CDR3 size: 19 residues. CDR3 protein: CASSTTYCEGQGRSYEQYF.

The rearrangement links TRBV9 to TRBJ1-2; TCRdb calls TRBD1, which cannot be checked without DNA. The CDR3 totals 14 residues. Germline CDR1 is SGDLS and CDR2 is YYNGEE. This CDR3 is CASSQTSGGDGYTF.

The V and J genes are TRBV9 and TRBJ2-1; TCRdb's D call of TRBD1 is untestable without DNA. This CDR3 spans 15 amino acids. The germline V gene has CDR1 SGDLS and CDR2 YYNGEE. CDR3 region: CASSVDGTEYNEQFF.

The CDR3 region is CASSTEDLRSTDTQYF. The chain uses TRBV28 and TRBJ2-3. The CDR3 runs to 16 residues. Per germline, CDR1 MDHEN and CDR2 SYDVKM.

The chain links TRBV28 to TRBJ2-3; TCRdb selects TRBD1, and the lack of DNA leaves this call unchecked. The germline V gene has CDR1 MDHEN and CDR2 SYDVKM. CDR3 length: 15 residues. The CDR3 reads CASSLLGGGPDTQYF.

J is TRBJ2-4 and V is TRBV7-2; TCRdb lists TRBD1, though no DNA is available to test this call. The CDR3 has 15 amino acids. Germline values: CDR1 SGHTA, CDR2 FQGNSA. The chain's CDR3 is CASREDRGPKNIQYF.

The chain employs TRBV18 and TRBJ2-5. This CDR3 is built from 16 residues. The germline gives CDR1 KGHSH, CDR2 LQKENI. The CDR3 is CASSPDRNSPQETQYF.

This chain links TRBV6-5 with TRBJ2-2; TCRdb picks TRBD1, but there is no DNA to check that call. This CDR3 region has 13 residues. The V gene's germline CDR1 is MNHEY and CDR2 SVGAGI. The CDR3 here is CASSYSGDGELFF.

The chain recombines TRBV19 with TRBJ1-1; TCRdb names TRBD1, which stays unverified in the absence of DNA. Germline CDR1 and CDR2: LNHDA and SQIVND (reference sequence). The CDR3 runs to 14 residues. The CDR3 loop reads CATQLDSYPTEAFF.